The sequence of this TCR beta chain was determined in a study of T cell changes during pregnancy in multiple sclerosis. Using immunoSEQ multiplex PCR, the repertoire was profiled, and TCRdb retains in-frame clones only, with some absent. The sample has about 68,000 clones, more than 80% seen once; the top ten hold 0.86%. Germline CDR1 and CDR2: SGHTA and FQGTGA. This CDR3 has 15 residues. Germline trimming cut 5 bases from V and 8 bases from J; bases unmatched to any gene: 9. This chain uses TRBV7-3 with TRBJ2-1, with 10 bases lining up with TRBD2. Here the sequenced sample was peripheral blood, taken in the second trimester of pregnancy. The clonotype originates from a female donor with multiple sclerosis, enrolled in a pregnancy study. The CDR3: CASSRALAGVYEQFF. CDR3 coding DNA: TGTGCCAGCAGCCGGGCGCTAGCGGGGGTCTATGAGCAGTTCTTC.